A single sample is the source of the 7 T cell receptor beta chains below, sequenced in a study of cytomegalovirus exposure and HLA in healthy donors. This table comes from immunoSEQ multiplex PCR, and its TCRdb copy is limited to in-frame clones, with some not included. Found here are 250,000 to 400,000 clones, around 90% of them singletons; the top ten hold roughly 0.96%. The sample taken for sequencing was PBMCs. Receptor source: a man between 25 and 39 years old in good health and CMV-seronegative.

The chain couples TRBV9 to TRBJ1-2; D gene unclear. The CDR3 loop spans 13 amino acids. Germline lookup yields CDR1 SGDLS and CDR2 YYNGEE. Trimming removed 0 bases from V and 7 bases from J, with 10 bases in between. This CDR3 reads CASSVVLAGGYTF. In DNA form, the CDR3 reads TGTGCCAGCAGCGTAGTTCTCGCGGGTGGCTACACCTTC.

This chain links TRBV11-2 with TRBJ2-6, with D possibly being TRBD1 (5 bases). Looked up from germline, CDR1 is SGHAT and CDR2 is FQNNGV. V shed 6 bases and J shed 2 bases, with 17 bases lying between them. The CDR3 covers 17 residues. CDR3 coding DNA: TGTGCCAGCAGTCTAGGAACGGGCAGGGCTGGGGCCAACGTCCTGACTTTC. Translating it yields CASSLGTGRAGANVLTF.

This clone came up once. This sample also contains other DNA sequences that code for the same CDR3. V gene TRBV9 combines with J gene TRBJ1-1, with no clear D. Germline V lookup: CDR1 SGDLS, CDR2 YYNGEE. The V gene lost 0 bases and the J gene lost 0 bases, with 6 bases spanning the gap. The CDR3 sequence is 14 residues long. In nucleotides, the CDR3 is TGTGCCAGCAGCGTAGCGGCGGTGAACACTGAAGCTTTCTTT. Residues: CASSVAAVNTEAFF.

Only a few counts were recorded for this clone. The CDR3, as DNA: TGTGCCAGCAGCCCAGGGTTTGGCGGGGCCAACGTCCTGACTTTC. Translation gives CASSPGFGGANVLTF. The chain recombines TRBV7-2 with TRBJ2-6; perhaps TRBD1 as D (5 bases). This CDR3 contains 15 residues. V gave up 5 bases and J gave up 4 bases, with 12 bases separating them. Germline V gene lookup returns CDR1 SGHTA and CDR2 FQGNSA. The full variable domain, its missing parts supplied by reference TRBV7-2 and TRBJ2-6, is GAGVSQSPSNKVTEKGKDVELRCDPISGHTALYWYRQSLGQGLEFLIYFQGNSAPDKSGLPSDRFSAERTGGSVSTLTIQRTQQEDSAVYLCASSPGFGGANVLTFGAGSRLTVL.

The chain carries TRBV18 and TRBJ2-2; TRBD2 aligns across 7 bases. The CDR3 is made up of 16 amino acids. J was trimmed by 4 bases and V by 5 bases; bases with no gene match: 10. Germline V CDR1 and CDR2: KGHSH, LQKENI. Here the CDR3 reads CASSSDRGESTGELFF. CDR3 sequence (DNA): TGTGCCAGCTCATCCGATCGGGGGGAAAGCACCGGGGAGCTGTTTTTT. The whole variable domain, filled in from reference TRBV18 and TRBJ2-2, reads NAGVMQNPRHLVRRRGQEARLRCSPMKGHSHVYWYRQLPEEGLKFMVYLQKENIIDESGMPKERFSAEFPKEGPSILRIQQVVRGDSAAYFCASSSDRGESTGELFFGEGSRLTVL.

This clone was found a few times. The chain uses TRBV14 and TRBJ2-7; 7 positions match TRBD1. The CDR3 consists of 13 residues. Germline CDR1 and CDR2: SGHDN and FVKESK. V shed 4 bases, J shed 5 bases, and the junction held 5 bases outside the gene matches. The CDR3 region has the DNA TGTGCCAGCAGCCGTGACAGGGTCCACGAGCAGTACTTC. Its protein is CASSRDRVHEQYF.

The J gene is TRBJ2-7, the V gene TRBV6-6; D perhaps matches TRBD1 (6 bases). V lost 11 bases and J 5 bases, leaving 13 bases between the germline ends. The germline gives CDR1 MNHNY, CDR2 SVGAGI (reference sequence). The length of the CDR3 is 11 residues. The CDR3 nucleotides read TGTGCCGTCGGCAGGGGAAACGAGCAGTACTTC. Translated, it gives CAVGRGNEQYF.